The 20 T cell receptor beta chains presented below share a single source sample, sequenced in a study of Ad26.COV2.S vaccination and SARS-CoV-2 variants. The protocol was immunoSEQ multiplex PCR, while the TCRdb copy is restricted to in-frame clones and leaves out a portion. The table has approximately 460,000 clones, 80% to 90% seen once. Treatment defined: 19 received Ad26.COV2.S at low or high dose, single or two shots; several received placebo; per-sample allocation not given. Sample collection was performed on day 63 after the first vaccine or placebo injection. Sequencing was performed on peripheral blood, taken in a trial of Ad26.COV2.S vaccine versus placebo. The receptors stem from a person aged 18 to 59 who received the Ad26.COV2.S COVID-19 vaccine or a placebo.

This clone showed up just once. The chain has TRBV7-6 and TRBJ2-2, with TRBD1 matching 10 bases. Unmatched junction bases numbered 8, after V lost 4 bases and J lost 6 bases. Germline V CDR1 and CDR2: SGHVS, FNYEAQ. The length of the CDR3 is 16 residues. This CDR3 reads CASSSRQGAVAGELFF. The CDR3 DNA reads TGTGCCAGCAGCTCCCGACAGGGGGCAGTAGCCGGGGAGCTGTTTTTT.

The V gene is TRBV14, the J gene TRBJ2-7, with D perhaps matching TRBD1 (6 bases). Per the germline V gene, CDR1 is SGHDN and CDR2 is FVKESK. This CDR3 comprises 13 residues. CDR3 amino acids: CASGRGGPYEQYF. CDR3 nucleotide sequence: TGTGCATCAGGACGAGGGGGTCCCTACGAGCAGTACTTC.

The chain carries TRBV18 and TRBJ1-4; D is unclear. This CDR3 contains 15 residues. V lost 3 bases, J lost 2 bases, and 10 bases lay in between. Germline V CDR1 and CDR2: KGHSH, LQKENI. CDR3 sequence reads: CASSPRGRTNEKLFF. The CDR3 DNA follows: TGTGCCAGCTCACCTCGTGGAAGGACTAATGAAAAACTGTTTTTT.

The rearrangement links TRBV10-3 to TRBJ2-3; no definite D call. The CDR3 sequence is 14 residues long. Trimming removed 3 bases from V and 7 bases from J, with 14 bases in between. The V gene's germline CDR1 is ENHRY and CDR2 SYGVKD. The CDR3 sequence is CAISEVLQTYTQYF. CDR3 nucleotide sequence: TGTGCCATCAGTGAAGTTTTGCAGACATATACGCAGTATTTT.

This clone was observed a few times. The chain combines TRBV2 with TRBJ1-5; D is undetermined. The CDR3 has 12 residues. Between the trimmed V and J ends, which lost 5 bases and 4 bases, there was a span of 6 bases. The germline V gene encodes CDR1 SNHLY and CDR2 FYNNEI. The CDR3 DNA sequence: TGTGCCAGCAGTCCGAATAATCAGCCCCAGCATTTT. Translation: CASSPNNQPQHF.

The chain carries TRBV30 and TRBJ2-7; perhaps TRBD2 as D (6 bases). CDR1 and CDR2 (germline): GTSNPN, SVGIG (reference sequence). CDR3 length: 14 residues. The ends were cut back, 0 bases at V and 1 base at J, with 10 bases in the middle. The CDR3 nucleotides read TGTGCCTGGAGTGTGGGCGGGACTTCCTACGAGCAGTACTTC. It is translated as CAWSVGGTSYEQYF.

The chain carries TRBV6-5 and TRBJ2-7; 12 bases line up with TRBD2. The CDR3 extends over 15 amino acids. V shed 5 bases and J 6 bases; nucleotides not matched to a gene: 8. CDR1 is MNHEY and CDR2 is SVGAGI in the germline V gene. CDR3 DNA: TGTGCCAGCAGTAGGACTAGCGGGACCCTTTCCGAGCAGTACTTC. This sequence encodes CASSRTSGTLSEQYF.

This CDR3 reads CASQPGGHGRQPQHF. Written as DNA, the CDR3 is TGTGCCAGCCAACCGGGGGGCCACGGACGTCAGCCCCAGCATTTT. The chain links TRBV27 to TRBJ1-5; a possible D gene is TRBD1 (6 bases). Germline CDR1 and CDR2: MNHEY and SMNVEV (reference sequence). Deletions cut 8 bases from V and 6 bases from J, with 20 bases between. The CDR3 is 15 amino acids.

V is TRBV29-1 and J is TRBJ2-2; 10 bases fit TRBD2. V shed 7 bases, J shed 6 bases, and the junction held 8 bases outside the gene matches. CDR1 SQVTM and CDR2 ANQGSEA come from the germline V gene. The CDR3 length is 14 residues. The DNA of the CDR3 is TGCAGCGGAGCTAGCGGGAGTAGGTCCGGGGAGCTGTTTTTT. Protein sequence: CSGASGSRSGELFF.

J is TRBJ2-5 and V is TRBV6-5, with 7 nucleotides matching TRBD1. CDR3 length: 14 amino acids. CDR1 is MNHEY, CDR2 SVGAGI, per germline. With V trimmed by 5 bases and J by 5 bases, 8 bases remained unmatched. The CDR3 nucleotides read TGTGCCAGCAGTCCGGGACAGTATATGGAGACCCAGTACTTC. This gives the protein CASSPGQYMETQYF.

This chain connects TRBV6-5 to TRBJ1-3; 10 bases are shared with TRBD1. The trim removed 6 bases at V and 2 bases at J, leaving 4 bases unmatched. Per the germline V gene, CDR1 is MNHEY and CDR2 is SVGAGI. The CDR3 has 15 residues. CDR3 coding DNA: TGTGCCAGCAGCCAAGACAGGGGGCCTGGAAACACCATATATTTT. Its protein product is CASSQDRGPGNTIYF.

V is TRBV7-6 and J is TRBJ2-5; a possible D gene is TRBD2 (6 bases). V was shortened by 6 bases and J by 5 bases, with 10 bases between the two germline ends. The CDR3 covers 12 residues. Germline V gives CDR1 SGHVS, CDR2 FNYEAQ. The CDR3 here is CASRVGGETQYF. The DNA for the CDR3 is TGTGCCAGCAGGGTCGGAGGGGAGACCCAGTACTTC.

This chain uses TRBV9 with TRBJ1-2; D is undetermined. Trimming stripped 0 bases from V and 2 bases from J, with 11 bases between. This CDR3 is 15 amino acids long. Per germline, CDR1 SGDLS and CDR2 YYNGEE. This chain's CDR3 is CASSVGLGANYGYTF. In DNA, the CDR3 is TGTGCCAGCAGCGTAGGATTGGGAGCGAACTATGGCTACACCTTC.

The chain links TRBV15 to TRBJ1-5; D not certain. The germline V gene has CDR1 LNHNV and CDR2 YYDKDF (reference sequence). There are 17 residues in the CDR3. The ends were cut back, 1 base at V and 4 bases at J, with 17 bases in the middle. The CDR3 coding sequence is TGTGCCACCAGCAGAGGGCGTACGGTAGGGAGGAATCAGCCCCAGCATTTT. This gives the protein CATSRGRTVGRNQPQHF.

V is TRBV9 and J is TRBJ2-5; either TRBD1 or TRBD2 may supply D (5 bases each). The CDR3 totals 16 residues. CDR1 SGDLS and CDR2 YYNGEE come from the germline V gene. V was trimmed by 0 bases and J by 5 bases, leaving 17 bases between them. The CDR3 loop reads CASSVDGASPRETQYF. The CDR3 DNA reads TGTGCCAGCAGCGTAGACGGGGCCTCCCCCCGGGAGACCCAGTACTTC.

CDR3 in amino acids: CASSVTSGFTDTQYF. CDR3 in DNA: TGTGCCAGCAGTGTCACTAGCGGGTTCACAGATACGCAGTATTTT. The gene calls are TRBV28 and TRBJ2-3, with 9 bases that match TRBD2. After removal of 5 bases from V and 2 bases from J, the junction contained 5 bases not matched to a gene. The CDR3 spans 15 residues. CDR1 and CDR2 (germline): MDHEN, SYDVKM. The variable domain in full, with the rest retrieved from reference TRBV28 and TRBJ2-3, is DVKVTQSSRYLVKRTGEKVFLECVQDMDHENMFWYRQDPGLGLRLIYFSYDVKMKEKGDIPEGYSVSREKKERFSLILESASTNQTSMYLCASSVTSGFTDTQYFGPGTRLTVL.

The chain employs TRBV29-1 and TRBJ1-1, with D unresolved. The V end was cut by 4 bases, the J end by 1 base, with 4 bases between. The germline gives CDR1 SQVTM, CDR2 ANQGSEA. The CDR3 consists of 11 residues. The chain's CDR3 is CSVVANTEAFF. In DNA form, the CDR3 reads TGCAGCGTTGTCGCGAACACTGAAGCTTTCTTT. The variable domain in full, with the rest retrieved from reference TRBV29-1 and TRBJ1-1, is SAVISQKPSRDICQRGTSLTIQCQVDSQVTMMFWYRQQPGQSLTLIATANQGSEATYESGFVIDKFPISRPNLTFSTLTVSNMSPEDSSIYLCSVVANTEAFFGQGTRLTVV.

This sequence joins TRBV28 and TRBJ1-5; a possible D gene is TRBD1 (5 bases). Germline CDR1 MDHEN, CDR2 SYDVKM. The CDR3 runs 15 residues. Trimming took off 3 bases at V and 5 bases at J, with 14 bases between the two ends. The CDR3 is CASSLSGLPHQPQHF. In DNA form, the CDR3 reads TGTGCCAGCAGTTTGTCGGGGCTTCCGCATCAGCCCCAGCATTTT.

The chain recombines TRBV7-9 with TRBJ1-2; D ambiguous. Germline loops: CDR1 SEHNR, CDR2 FQNEAQ (reference sequence). The CDR3 length is 13 residues. Trimming stripped 4 bases from V and 3 bases from J, with 9 bases between. CDR3 DNA: TGTGCCAGCAGCTCTGCCGCTTACTATGGCTACACCTTC. Translating gives CASSSAAYYGYTF.

The CDR3 is CASSRKGLADNYNEQFF. The CDR3 DNA sequence: TGTGCCAGCAGCCGAAAGGGACTAGCGGATAACTACAATGAGCAGTTCTTC. This chain connects TRBV5-6 to TRBJ2-1; 11 bases are a match to TRBD2. The germline V gene has CDR1 SGHDT and CDR2 YYEEEE. The CDR3 is made up of 17 amino acids. The J segment lost 3 bases and the V segment lost 4 bases, leaving 9 bases of the junction unmatched.